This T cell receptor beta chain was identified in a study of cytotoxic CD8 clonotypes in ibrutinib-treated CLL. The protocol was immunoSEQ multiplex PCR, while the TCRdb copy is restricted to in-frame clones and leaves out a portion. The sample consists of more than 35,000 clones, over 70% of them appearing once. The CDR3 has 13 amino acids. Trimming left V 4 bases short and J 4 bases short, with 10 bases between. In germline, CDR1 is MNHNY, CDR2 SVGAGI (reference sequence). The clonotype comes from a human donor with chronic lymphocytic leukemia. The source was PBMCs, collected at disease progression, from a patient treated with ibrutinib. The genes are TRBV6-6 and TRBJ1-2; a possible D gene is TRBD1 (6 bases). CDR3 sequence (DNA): TGTGCCAGCAGTTCCCACAGGGTCTATGGCTACACCTTC. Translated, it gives CASSSHRVYGYTF.